This T cell receptor (beta chain) was sequenced in a study of regulatory T cells in long-lasting Graves disease. Arm-PCR of CDR3 regions with iRepertoire HTBI primers generated TCR beta libraries. TCRdb reprocessed the multiplex PCR reads via MiXCR and lists one record per CDR3 protein. The data show about 470,000 distinct CDR3 sequences, with less than 25% seen just once and approximately 8% held by the top ten. This clonotype was picked up many times. Noted time point: persistent/refractory GD, antithyroid drugs over 5 years with positive TRAb. PBMC RNA served as the TCR library source. The germline V gene encodes CDR1 MDHEN and CDR2 SYDVKM. The CDR3 sequence is 15 residues long. The V end was cut by 4 bases, the J end by 3 bases, with 12 bases between.

The rearrangement joins TRBV28 to TRBJ2-2; the D call may be TRBD1 or TRBD2 (5 bases each). This sequence originates from a female donor with Graves disease. The source was peripheral blood mononuclear cells (PBMCs), collected when the disease was refractory, from a patient treated with antithyroid drugs. For the CDR3, the DNA is TGTGCCAGCAGTTCTTTCGTGGGGGACACCGGGGAGCTGTTTTTT. Translation gives CASSSFVGDTGELFF.